This T cell receptor beta chain was recovered during a study of blood T cell repertoires in COVID-19. Per germline, CDR1 GTSNPN and CDR2 SVGIG (reference sequence). V lost 5 bases and J 4 bases, leaving 20 bases between the germline ends. This CDR3 is built from 15 residues. The repertoire was sequenced with immunoSEQ multiplex PCR; TCRdb's copy has only in-frame clones and lacks some. Among about 230,000 clones listed, over 65% were seen once. The specimen sequenced was peripheral blood. The TCR comes from a woman between 70 and 85 years old with active or convalescent COVID-19. The chain uses TRBV30 and TRBJ2-5; the D gene is possibly TRBD2 (6 bases). The CDR3 region is CAWGPKLARGETQYF. In nucleotides, the CDR3 is TGTGCCTGGGGGCCCAAACTAGCAAGAGGAGAGACCCAGTACTTC. Full variable domain (remainder filled in from reference TRBV30 and TRBJ2-5): SQTIHQWPATLVQPVGSPLSLECTVEGTSNPNLYWYRQAAGRGLQLLFYSVGIGQISSEVPQNLSASRPQDRQFILSSKKLLLSDSGFYLCAWGPKLARGETQYFGPGTRLLVL.